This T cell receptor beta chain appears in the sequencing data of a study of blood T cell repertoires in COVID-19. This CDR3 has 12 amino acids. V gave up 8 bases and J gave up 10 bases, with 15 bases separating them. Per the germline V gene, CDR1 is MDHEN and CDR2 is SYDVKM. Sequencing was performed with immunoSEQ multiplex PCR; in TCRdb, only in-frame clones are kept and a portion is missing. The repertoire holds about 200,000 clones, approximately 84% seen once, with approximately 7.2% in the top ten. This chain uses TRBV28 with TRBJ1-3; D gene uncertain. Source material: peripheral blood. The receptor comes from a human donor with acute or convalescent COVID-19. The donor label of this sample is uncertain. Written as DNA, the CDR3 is TGTGCCAGCGGTGGCAGGCAAGGAACCATATATTTT. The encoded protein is CASGGRQGTIYF.